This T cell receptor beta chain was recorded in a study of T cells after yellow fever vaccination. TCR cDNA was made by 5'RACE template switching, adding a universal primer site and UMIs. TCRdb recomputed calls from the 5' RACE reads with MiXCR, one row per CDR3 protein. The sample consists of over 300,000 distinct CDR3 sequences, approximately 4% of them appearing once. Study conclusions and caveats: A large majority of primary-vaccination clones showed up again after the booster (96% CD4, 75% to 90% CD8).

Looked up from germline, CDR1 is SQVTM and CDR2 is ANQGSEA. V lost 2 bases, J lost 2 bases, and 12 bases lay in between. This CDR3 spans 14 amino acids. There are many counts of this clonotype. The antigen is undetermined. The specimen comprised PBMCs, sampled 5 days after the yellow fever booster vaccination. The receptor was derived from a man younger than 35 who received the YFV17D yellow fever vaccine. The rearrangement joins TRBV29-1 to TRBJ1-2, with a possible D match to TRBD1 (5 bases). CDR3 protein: CSVERGAENYGYTF. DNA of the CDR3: TGCAGCGTTGAACGCGGGGCGGAAAACTATGGCTACACCTTC.